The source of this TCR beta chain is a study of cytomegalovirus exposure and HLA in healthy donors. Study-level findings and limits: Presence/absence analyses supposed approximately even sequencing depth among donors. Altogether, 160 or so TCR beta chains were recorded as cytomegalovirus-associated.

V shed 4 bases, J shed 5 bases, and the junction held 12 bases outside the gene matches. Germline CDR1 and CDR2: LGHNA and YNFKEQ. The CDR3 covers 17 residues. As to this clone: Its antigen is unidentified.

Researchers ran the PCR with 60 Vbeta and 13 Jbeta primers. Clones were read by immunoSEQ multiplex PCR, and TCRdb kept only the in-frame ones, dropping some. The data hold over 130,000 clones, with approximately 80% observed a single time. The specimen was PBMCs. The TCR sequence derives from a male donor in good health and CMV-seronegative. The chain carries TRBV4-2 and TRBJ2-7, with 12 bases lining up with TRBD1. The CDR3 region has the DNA TGTGCCAGCAGCCGCCGGGGGGGACAGGGGGCGGCCAACGAGCAGTACTTC. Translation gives CASSRRGGQGAANEQYF.